What follows are 21 T cell receptor beta chains derived from one specimen sequenced in a study of T cell responses to AZD1222 COVID-19 vaccine. Clones were read by immunoSEQ multiplex PCR, and TCRdb kept only the in-frame ones, dropping some. The sample has about 160,000 clones, roughly nine tenths seen once. The starting material was peripheral blood, obtained on day 0 of AZD1222 vaccination. These receptors originate from an adult in good health.

This chain joins TRBV7-2 and TRBJ2-1; D assignment may be TRBD1 or TRBD2 (5 bases each). CDR1 and CDR2 (germline): SGHTA, FQGNSA. CDR3 length: 12 amino acids. The V gene lost 5 bases and the J gene lost 11 bases, with 13 bases spanning the gap. CDR3 loop: CASSAYWGQQFF. DNA of the CDR3: TGTGCCAGCAGCGCCTATTGGGGACAGCAGTTCTTC.

The J gene is TRBJ2-3, the V gene TRBV29-1; 9 bases line up with TRBD2. CDR3 size: 18 residues. J was trimmed by 2 bases and V by 0 bases; bases with no gene match: 12. Germline CDR1 SQVTM, CDR2 ANQGSEA. The CDR3 protein is CSVEEGGRDLWDTDTQYF. The CDR3, as DNA: TGCAGCGTTGAAGAGGGCGGGAGGGATTTGTGGGACACAGATACGCAGTATTTT.

In this sample, this clone turned up a few times. The chain is built from TRBV30 and TRBJ1-3; no reliable D call. The CDR3 is 14 residues long. Germline V CDR1 and CDR2: GTSNPN, SVGIG (reference sequence). Between the trimmed V and J ends, which lost 4 bases and 0 bases, there was a span of 10 bases. CDR3: CAWNLGFSGNTIYF. Here the CDR3 DNA reads TGTGCCTGGAATCTGGGGTTCTCTGGAAACACCATATATTTT.

The CDR3 reads CASSLGTGYEKLFF. In DNA, the CDR3 is TGTGCCAGCAGCTTAGGTACAGGGTATGAAAAACTGTTTTTT. The V gene is TRBV11-2, the J gene TRBJ1-4, with D possibly being TRBD1 (6 bases). The V gene's germline CDR1 is SGHAT and CDR2 FQNNGV. Trimming left V 1 base short and J 6 bases short, with 9 bases between. There are 14 residues in the CDR3.

The CDR3 sequence is CASSIRTGTNQPQHF. The CDR3, as DNA: TGTGCCAGTAGTATTAGGACAGGGACCAATCAGCCCCAGCATTTT. The rearrangement uses TRBV19 and TRBJ1-5; 8 nucleotides line up with TRBD1. The germline V gene has CDR1 LNHDA and CDR2 SQIVND (reference sequence). This CDR3 contains 15 residues. V gave up 3 bases and J gave up 3 bases; unmatched junction bases: 4. The whole variable domain, filled in from reference TRBV19 and TRBJ1-5, reads DGGITQSPKYLFRKEGQNVTLSCEQNLNHDAMYWYRQDPGQGLRLIYYSQIVNDFQKGDIAEGYSVSREKKESFPLTVTSAQKNPTAFYLCASSIRTGTNQPQHFGDGTRLSIL.

This rearrangement joins TRBV7-2 to TRBJ2-5; 7 bases line up with TRBD2. CDR1 SGHTA and CDR2 FQGNSA come from the germline V gene. The length of the CDR3 is 14 residues. The V and J ends lost 5 bases and 10 bases, in that order; junction bases with no gene match: 13. The CDR3: CASSRLEAGYGQYF. Here the CDR3 DNA reads TGTGCCAGCAGCCGTCTCGAAGCGGGGTATGGCCAGTACTTC.

This clone was detected once. The CDR3, as DNA: TGTGCCAGCAGCGTAGACCCATCTCTTCCCGGGGAGCTGTTTTTT. Its protein is CASSVDPSLPGELFF. The chain has TRBV9 and TRBJ2-2; the D is unclear. Germline CDR1 reads SGDLS; CDR2 reads YYNGEE. V was clipped by 0 bases and J by 6 bases, with 12 bases between them. This CDR3 is 15 amino acids long.

CDR3 region: CASSQAVFVTEQYF. For the CDR3, the DNA is TGCGCCAGCAGCCAAGCGGTCTTCGTCACCGAGCAGTACTTC. This chain uses TRBV4-3 with TRBJ2-7; D not certain. V lost 1 base, J lost 6 bases, and 13 bases lay in between. CDR3 length equals 14 residues. Per the germline V gene, CDR1 is LGHNA and CDR2 is YSLEER.

The table lists this clone with a few counts. The junction departs from germline at one end; a sequencing error may be responsible. The chain is built from TRBV6-2 or TRBV6-3 and TRBJ2-7; D remains ambiguous. The V gene's germline CDR1 is MNHEY and CDR2 SVGEGT. The CDR3 contains 13 residues. CDR3 in DNA: TGTGCCAGCAGTTACTCCGACTCCCACGAGCAGTACTTC. Protein sequence: CASSYSDSHEQYF.

The chain combines TRBV5-1 with TRBJ1-1; TRBD1 agrees at 8 bases. V gave up 7 bases and J gave up 1 base; unmatched junction bases: 9. The CDR3 covers 15 residues. Germline-derived CDR1 and CDR2 are SGHRS and YFSETQ. The CDR3 loop reads CASQTSGGANTEAFF. The CDR3 DNA follows: TGCGCCAGCCAAACCTCAGGGGGCGCGAACACTGAAGCTTTCTTT.

The rearrangement uses TRBV19 and TRBJ1-6, with 8 bases identical to TRBD1. The CDR3 spans 15 residues. The ends lost 6 bases at V and 9 bases at J; junction bases unmatched: 10. Germline-derived CDR1 and CDR2 are LNHDA and SQIVND (reference sequence). This CDR3 is CASSPPGGLGSPLHF. The DNA for the CDR3 is TGTGCCAGTAGCCCTCCAGGGGGCCTGGGTTCACCCCTCCACTTT.

The CDR3 DNA follows: TGTGCCAGCAGCTTAGTGGGGGGACAGGGTGCGGACACTGAAGCTTTCTTT. Protein: CASSLVGGQGADTEAFF. The rearrangement uses TRBV7-9 and TRBJ1-1, with 9 bases fitting TRBD1. The germline gives CDR1 SEHNR, CDR2 FQNEAQ (reference sequence). J gave up 3 bases and V 1 base, and 9 bases lay outside the gene matches. CDR3 length: 17 amino acids.

The chain carries TRBV6-5 and TRBJ1-6, with TRBD1 matching 7 bases. J gave up 9 bases and V 6 bases, and 11 bases lay outside the gene matches. CDR1 and CDR2 (germline): MNHEY, SVGAGI. The CDR3 is 15 amino acids. In nucleotides, the CDR3 is TGTGCCAGCAGGTTCCTGACAGGGCTCGGTTCACCCCTCCACTTT. Its translation is CASRFLTGLGSPLHF.

The chain is built from TRBV29-1 and TRBJ1-1, with D perhaps matching TRBD1 (5 bases). This CDR3 is 12 amino acids long. Deletions cut 3 bases from V and 10 bases from J, with 15 bases between. Germline assignment: CDR1 SQVTM and CDR2 ANQGSEA. The CDR3 is CSVDAGTRGAFF. The CDR3 coding sequence is TGCAGCGTTGACGCCGGGACTAGGGGAGCTTTCTTT.

This sequence joins TRBV6-5 and TRBJ2-7; 9 bases align to TRBD1. Germline V gene sequence: CDR1 MNHEY, CDR2 SVGAGI. V trimming: 2 bases; J trimming: 6 bases; junction bases outside the gene matches: 8. This CDR3 has 15 amino acids. The CDR3 reads CASSYTGTGTGEQYF. CDR3 coding DNA: TGTGCCAGCAGTTACACCGGGACAGGGACAGGCGAGCAGTACTTC.

The V and J genes are TRBV7-9 and TRBJ1-1; D perhaps matches TRBD1 (5 bases). The V gene lost 1 base and the J gene lost 11 bases, with 11 bases spanning the gap. Germline CDR1 SEHNR, CDR2 FQNEAQ (reference sequence). CDR3 length: 12 amino acids. The CDR3 reads CASSLDQGKAFF. DNA for the CDR3: TGTGCCAGCAGCTTAGACCAGGGTAAGGCTTTCTTT.

This clone has only a few counts. The rearrangement joins TRBV10-3 to TRBJ2-1; 9 nucleotides agree with TRBD1. The V and J ends lost 6 bases and 5 bases, in that order; junction bases with no gene match: 8. The CDR3 consists of 15 residues. Per germline, CDR1 ENHRY and CDR2 SYGVKD. The CDR3 protein is CAIRPGTGRNNEQFF. As DNA, the CDR3 is TGTGCCATCAGGCCCGGGACAGGGAGAAACAATGAGCAGTTCTTC.

The CDR3 sequence is CASSGDAKGQRRGETQYF. The CDR3 DNA is TGTGCCAGCAGTGGGGATGCCAAAGGACAAAGGAGGGGGGAGACCCAGTACTTC. The gene calls are TRBV6-2 or TRBV6-3 and TRBJ2-5, with D tentatively TRBD1 or TRBD2 (6 bases each). From germline, CDR1 is MNHEY and CDR2 SVGEGT. Trimming pared 5 bases from V and 5 bases from J, leaving 27 bases between. The CDR3 has 18 residues.

The chain is built from TRBV28 and TRBJ2-5; D is perhaps TRBD1 (6 bases). Germline V gene lookup returns CDR1 MDHEN and CDR2 SYDVKM. The CDR3 is 15 residues long. Trimming removed 5 bases from V and 0 bases from J, with 13 bases in between. In DNA, the CDR3 is TGTGCCAGCAGTCCCCTAACAGGGTACCAAGAGACCCAGTACTTC. Protein sequence: CASSPLTGYQETQYF.

The chain links TRBV4-1 to TRBJ2-7; tentative D call: TRBD2 (7 bases). The CDR3 is 13 amino acids. V lost 0 bases and J lost 7, with 10 bases in between. Germline loops: CDR1 MGHRA, CDR2 YSYEKL. This CDR3 reads CASSQERGGEQYF. CDR3 sequence (DNA): TGCGCCAGCAGCCAAGAAAGGGGGGGTGAGCAGTACTTC.

Only one count was recorded for this clone. V gene TRBV28 combines with J gene TRBJ2-7; TRBD2 matches 9 bases. Trimming cost V 1 base and J 1 base; bases outside gene matches: 5. Germline V gene lookup returns CDR1 MDHEN and CDR2 SYDVKM. The CDR3 contains 16 residues. In DNA, the CDR3 is TGTGCCAGCAGTTTATTTACGACTAGCGGTTCCTACGAGCAGTACTTC. The encoded protein is CASSLFTTSGSYEQYF.